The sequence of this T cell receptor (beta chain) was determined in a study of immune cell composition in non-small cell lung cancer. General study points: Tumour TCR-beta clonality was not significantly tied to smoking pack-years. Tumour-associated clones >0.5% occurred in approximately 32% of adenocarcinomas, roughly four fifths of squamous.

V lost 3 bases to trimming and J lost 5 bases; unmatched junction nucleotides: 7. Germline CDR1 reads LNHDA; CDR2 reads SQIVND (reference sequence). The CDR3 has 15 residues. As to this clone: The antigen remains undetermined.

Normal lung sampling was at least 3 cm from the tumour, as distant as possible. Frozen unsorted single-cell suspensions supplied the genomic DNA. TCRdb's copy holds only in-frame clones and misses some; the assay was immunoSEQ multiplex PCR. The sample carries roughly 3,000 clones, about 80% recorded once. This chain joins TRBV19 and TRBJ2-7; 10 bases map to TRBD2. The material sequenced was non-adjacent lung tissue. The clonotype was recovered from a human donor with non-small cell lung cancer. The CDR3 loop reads CASSISSGRPHEQYF. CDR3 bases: TGTGCCAGTAGTATTTCTAGCGGGAGACCCCACGAGCAGTACTTC.